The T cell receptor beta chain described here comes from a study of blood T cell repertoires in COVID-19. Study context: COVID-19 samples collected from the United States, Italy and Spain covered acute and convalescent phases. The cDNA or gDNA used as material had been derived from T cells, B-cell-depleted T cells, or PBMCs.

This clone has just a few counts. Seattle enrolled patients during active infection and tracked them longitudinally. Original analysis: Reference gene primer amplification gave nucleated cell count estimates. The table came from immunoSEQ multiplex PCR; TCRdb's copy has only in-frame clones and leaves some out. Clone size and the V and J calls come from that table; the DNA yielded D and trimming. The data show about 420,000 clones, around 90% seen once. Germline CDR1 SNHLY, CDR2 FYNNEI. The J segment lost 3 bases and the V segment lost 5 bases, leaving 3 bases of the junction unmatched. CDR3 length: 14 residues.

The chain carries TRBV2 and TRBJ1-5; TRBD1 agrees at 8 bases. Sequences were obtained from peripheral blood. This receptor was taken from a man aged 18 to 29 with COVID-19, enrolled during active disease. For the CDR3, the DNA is TGTGCCAGCAGTCCCAGGGGGCTCAATCAGCCCCAGCATTTT. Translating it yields CASSPRGLNQPQHF.